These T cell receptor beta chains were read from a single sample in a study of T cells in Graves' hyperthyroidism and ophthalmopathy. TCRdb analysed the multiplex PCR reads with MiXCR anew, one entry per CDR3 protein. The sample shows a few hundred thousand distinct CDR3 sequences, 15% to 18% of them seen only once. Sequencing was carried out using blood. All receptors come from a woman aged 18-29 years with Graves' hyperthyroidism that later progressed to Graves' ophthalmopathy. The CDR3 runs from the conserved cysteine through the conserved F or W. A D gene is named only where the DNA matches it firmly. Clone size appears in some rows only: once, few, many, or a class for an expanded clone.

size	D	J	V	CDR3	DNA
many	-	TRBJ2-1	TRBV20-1	CSARDRGHNEQFF	TGCAGTGCTAGAGACAGGGGCCACAATGAGCAGTTCTTC
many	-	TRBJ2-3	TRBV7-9	CASSSVRAGGTDTQYF	TGTGCCAGCAGCTCTGTGCGGGCTGGAGGCACAGATACGCAGTATTTT
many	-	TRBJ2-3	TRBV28	CASSEQPPWDTQYF	TGTGCCAGCAGTGAGCAGCCTCCATGGGATACGCAGTATTTT
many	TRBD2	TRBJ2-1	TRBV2	CASSREALNYNEQFF	TGTGCCAGCAGCCGGGAGGCACTAAACTACAATGAGCAGTTCTTC
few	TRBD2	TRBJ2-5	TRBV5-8	CASSLRSSGQETQYF	TGTGCCAGCAGCTTGAGGTCTAGCGGCCAAGAGACCCAGTACTTC
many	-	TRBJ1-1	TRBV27	CASSSQEEAFF	TGTGCCAGCAGTTCCCAAGAGGAAGCTTTCTTT
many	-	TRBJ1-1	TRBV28	CASGSRELEAFF	TGTGCCAGCGGTAGCCGGGAGCTAGAAGCTTTCTTT
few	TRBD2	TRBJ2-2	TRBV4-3	CASSQDPGAGVNTGELFF	TGCGCCAGCAGCCAAGATCCGGGAGCGGGAGTTAACACCGGGGAGCTGTTTTTT
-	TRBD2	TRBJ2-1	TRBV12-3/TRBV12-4	CASTGREGLSDNEQFF	TGTGCCAGCACGGGGCGGGAGGGCCTCTCTGACAATGAGCAGTTCTTC
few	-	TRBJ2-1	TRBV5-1	CASSVDPSYNEQFF	TGTGCCAGCAGTGTGGACCCGAGCTACAATGAGCAGTTCTTC
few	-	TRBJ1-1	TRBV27	CASRTGTQRDTEAFF	TGTGCCAGCCGCACCGGGACCCAGAGGGACACTGAAGCTTTCTTT
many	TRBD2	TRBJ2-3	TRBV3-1	CASSQDPPLAGGSTDTQYF	TGTGCCAGCAGCCAAGACCCCCCGCTAGCGGGAGGTTCCACAGATACGCAGTATTTT
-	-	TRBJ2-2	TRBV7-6	CASSVGGTVNTGELFF	TGTGCCAGCAGCGTAGGCGGGACAGTAAACACCGGGGAGCTGTTTTTT
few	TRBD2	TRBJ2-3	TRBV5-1	CASSLTLAARGDTQYF	TGCGCCAGCAGCCTTACGCTAGCGGCCCGAGGGGATACGCAGTATTTT
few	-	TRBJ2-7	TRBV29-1	CSVHGTDSYEQYF	TGCAGCGTCCATGGGACCGATTCTTACGAGCAGTACTTC
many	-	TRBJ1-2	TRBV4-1	CASSQLPELNYGYTF	TGCGCCAGCAGCCAATTGCCAGAACTTAACTATGGCTACACCTTC
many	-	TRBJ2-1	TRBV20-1	CSARALLVRPPYNEQFF	TGCAGTGCTAGAGCTCTGTTGGTGCGGCCCCCCTACAATGAGCAGTTCTTC
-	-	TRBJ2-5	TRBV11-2	CASSLGTLGQETQYF	TGTGCCAGCAGCTTAGGGACGCTAGGCCAAGAGACCCAGTACTTC
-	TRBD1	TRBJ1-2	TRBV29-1	CSGGQGAPGYTF	TGCAGCGGGGGACAGGGGGCGCCTGGCTACACCTTC
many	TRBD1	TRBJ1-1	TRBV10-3	CAISEVQGATEAFF	TGTGCCATCAGTGAGGTGCAGGGGGCCACTGAAGCTTTCTTT
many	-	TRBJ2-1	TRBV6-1	CASRHSRAGDYNEQFF	TGTGCCAGCAGACACAGCCGGGCCGGCGACTACAATGAGCAGTTCTTC
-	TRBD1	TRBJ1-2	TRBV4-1	CASSQGDRDNYGYTF	TGCGCCAGCAGCCAAGGGGACAGAGATAACTATGGCTACACCTTC
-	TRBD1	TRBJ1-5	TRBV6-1	CASSTTGEGFQPQHF	TGTGCCAGCAGTACCACAGGGGAAGGATTTCAGCCCCAGCATTTT
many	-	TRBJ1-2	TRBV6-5	CASSYLQGLVGYTF	TGTGCCAGCAGTTACCTACAGGGACTAGTTGGCTACACCTTC
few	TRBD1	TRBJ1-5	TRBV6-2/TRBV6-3	CASSYRPGQGRSNQPQHF	TGTGCCAGCAGTTACAGGCCGGGACAGGGGAGGAGCAATCAGCCCCAGCATTTT
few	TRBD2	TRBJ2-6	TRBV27	CASSKWREGGANVLTF	TGTGCCAGCAGTAAATGGAGGGAGGGTGGGGCCAACGTCCTGACTTTC
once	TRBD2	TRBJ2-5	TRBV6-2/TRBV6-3	CASSPGGLAGGPRETQYF	TGTGCCAGCAGTCCTGGTGGACTAGCGGGAGGGCCTAGGGAGACCCAGTACTTC
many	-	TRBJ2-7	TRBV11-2	CASSSLMGHPTYEQYF	TGTGCCAGCAGCTCCCTAATGGGACATCCCACCTACGAGCAGTACTTC
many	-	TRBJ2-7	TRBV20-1	CSAVAVSSYEQYF	TGCAGTGCCGTGGCCGTGTCCTCCTACGAGCAGTACTTC
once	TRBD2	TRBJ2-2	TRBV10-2	CASSWTSGRATGELFF	TGCGCCAGCAGTTGGACTAGCGGGAGGGCCACCGGGGAGCTGTTTTTT
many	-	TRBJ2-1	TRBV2	CASTWGASLYGNEQFF	TGTGCCAGTACCTGGGGGGCTAGCCTGTACGGCAATGAGCAGTTCTTC
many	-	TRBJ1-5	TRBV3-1	CASSSKESNQPQHF	TGTGCCAGCAGCTCCAAGGAAAGCAATCAGCCCCAGCATTTT
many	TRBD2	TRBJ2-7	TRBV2	CASSGTSGYEQYF	TGTGCCAGCAGCGGGACTAGCGGCTACGAGCAGTACTTC
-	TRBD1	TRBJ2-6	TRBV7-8	CASSSGQSSGANVLTF	TGTGCCAGCAGCTCGGGACAGAGCTCTGGGGCCAACGTCCTGACTTTC
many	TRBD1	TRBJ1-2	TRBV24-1	CATSDLTGNYGYTF	TGTGCCACCAGTGACCTGACAGGGAACTATGGCTACACCTTC
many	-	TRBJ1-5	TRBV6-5	CASSYLRQDSNQPQHF	TGTGCCAGCAGTTACTTGCGGCAGGATAGCAATCAGCCCCAGCATTTT
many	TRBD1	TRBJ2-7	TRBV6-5	CASSYSVDRVKFYEQYF	TGTGCCAGCAGTTACTCGGTCGACAGGGTTAAGTTCTACGAGCAGTACTTC
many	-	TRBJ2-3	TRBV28	CASNTGTTGTDTQYF	TGTGCCAGCAATACCGGGACCACGGGCACAGATACGCAGTATTTT
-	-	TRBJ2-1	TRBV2	CASSDSGATYNEQFF	TGTGCCAGCAGTGATTCAGGGGCTACCTACAATGAGCAGTTCTTC
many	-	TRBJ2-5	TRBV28	CASSPRGQTQYF	TGTGCCAGCAGCCCCCGGGGGCAGACCCAGTACTTC
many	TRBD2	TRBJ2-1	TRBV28	CASIGTSGLSRGRYNEQFF	TGTGCCAGCATTGGGACTAGCGGGCTCTCTAGGGGCCGGTACAATGAGCAGTTCTTC
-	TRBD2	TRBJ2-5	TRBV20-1	CSVKTGTSGSLGETQYF	TGCAGTGTTAAAACCGGGACTAGCGGGAGTCTGGGGGAGACCCAGTACTTC
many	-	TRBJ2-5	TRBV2	CASSEGQGETQYF	TGTGCCAGCAGTGAAGGGCAGGGAGAGACCCAGTACTTC
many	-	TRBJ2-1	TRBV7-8	CASSPNRQSHEQFF	TGTGCCAGCAGCCCAAACCGACAGAGCCATGAGCAGTTCTTC
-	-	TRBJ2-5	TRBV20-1	CSARGERTGWGAGETQYF	TGCAGTGCTAGAGGGGAAAGGACTGGTTGGGGGGCTGGGGAGACCCAGTACTTC